The clone carrying this T cell receptor (beta chain) was counted at least ten times. In the study's own analysis: For nucleated cells, counts were estimated from reference gene primer amplification. Assay: immunoSEQ multiplex PCR; the TCRdb copy retains only in-frame clones and omits some. V and J calls and clone size are given by that table; D and trimming were obtained from the DNA. The sample yields tens of thousands of clones, 80% seen once. These data come from a study of blood T cell repertoires in COVID-19. For the study at large: The United States, Italy and Spain supplied acute and convalescent COVID-19 samples. T cells, B-cell-depleted T cells, or PBMCs provided the cDNA or gDNA that served as material.

The CDR3 length is 15 residues. CDR1 and CDR2 from the germline V gene are ENHRY and SYGVKD. Trimming cost V 6 bases and J 7 bases, with 16 bases left between them. The gene calls are TRBV10-3 and TRBJ1-6; D is possibly TRBD1 (5 bases). This receptor was identified in a woman at least 80 years old with acute or convalescent COVID-19. Sequenced: peripheral blood. The CDR3 bases are TGTGCCATCAGCCAACGAGACAGTTCCAATTCACCCCTCCACTTT. It is translated as CAISQRDSSNSPLHF.